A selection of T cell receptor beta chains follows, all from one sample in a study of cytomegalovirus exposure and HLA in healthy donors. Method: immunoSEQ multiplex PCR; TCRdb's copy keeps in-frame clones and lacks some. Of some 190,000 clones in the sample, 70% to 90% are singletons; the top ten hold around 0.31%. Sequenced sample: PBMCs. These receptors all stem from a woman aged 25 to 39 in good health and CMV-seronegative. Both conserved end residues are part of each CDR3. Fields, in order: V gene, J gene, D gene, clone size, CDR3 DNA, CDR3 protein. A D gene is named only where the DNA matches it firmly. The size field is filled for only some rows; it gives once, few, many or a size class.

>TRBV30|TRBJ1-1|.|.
TGTGCCTGGAGGAACCGGGACAACTATTTGGTAGCTTTCTTT
CAWRNRDNYLVAFF
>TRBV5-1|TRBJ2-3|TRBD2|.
TGCGCCAGCAGCTTGGCTAGTAGCGGGTTTTCCCTGCCTGATACGCAGTATTTT
CASSLASSGFSLPDTQYF
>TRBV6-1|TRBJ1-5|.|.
TGTGCCAGTCGTTTGGGACAAATACTAAATCAGCCCCAGCATTTT
CASRLGQILNQPQHF
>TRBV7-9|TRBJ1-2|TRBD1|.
TGTGCCAGCAGCTTGGGACAGAATAACTATGGCTACACCTTC
CASSLGQNNYGYTF
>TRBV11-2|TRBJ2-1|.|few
TGTGCCAGCAGCTTAGATAGCGCGAACTCCTACAATGAGCAGTTCTTC
CASSLDSANSYNEQFF
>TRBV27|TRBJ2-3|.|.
TGTGCCAGCAGTTTATCGGATGAGGGATACGATACGCAGTATTTT
CASSLSDEGYDTQYF
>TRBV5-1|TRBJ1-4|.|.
TGCGCCAGCAGCCCGAGTGGGAGGGGTTTTGAAAAACTGTTTTTT
CASSPSGRGFEKLFF
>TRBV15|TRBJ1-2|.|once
TGTGCCACCAGCAGGGGCCGGGGAGGAAACTATGGCTACACCTTC
CATSRGRGGNYGYTF
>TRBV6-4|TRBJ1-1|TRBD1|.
TGTGCCAGCTCCTGGACAGGGGGGAACACTGAAGCTTTCTTT
CASSWTGGNTEAFF
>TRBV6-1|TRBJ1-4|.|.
TGTGCCAGCAGTGATGAGGCAGATCCTACAACTAATGAAAAACTGTTTTTT
CASSDEADPTTNEKLFF